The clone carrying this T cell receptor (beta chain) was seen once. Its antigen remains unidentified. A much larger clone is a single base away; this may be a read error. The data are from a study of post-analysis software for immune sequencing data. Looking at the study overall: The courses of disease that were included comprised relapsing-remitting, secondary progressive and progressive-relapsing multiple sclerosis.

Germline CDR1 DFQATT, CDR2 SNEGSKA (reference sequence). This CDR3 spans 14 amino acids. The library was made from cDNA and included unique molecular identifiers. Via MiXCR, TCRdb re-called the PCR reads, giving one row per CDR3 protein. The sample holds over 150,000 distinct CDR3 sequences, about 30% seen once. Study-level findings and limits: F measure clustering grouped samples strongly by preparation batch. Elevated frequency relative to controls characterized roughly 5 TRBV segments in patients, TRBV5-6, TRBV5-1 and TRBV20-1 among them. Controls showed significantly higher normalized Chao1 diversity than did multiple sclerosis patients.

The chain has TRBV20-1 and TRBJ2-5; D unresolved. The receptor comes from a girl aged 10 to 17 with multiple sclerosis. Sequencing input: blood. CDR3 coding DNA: TGCAGTGCTCGAGCCCTCAGTCACCAAGGGACCCAGTACTTC. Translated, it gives CSARALSHQGTQYF.